The next 32 T cell receptor beta chains were all read from a single sample in a study of vaccination and CD4 T cells after COVID-19. Their antigens are not known. The Oncomine TCR Beta short-read assay sequenced DNA from cultured CD4+ T cells. TCRdb used MiXCR to reprocess the PCR reads, holding one entry per CDR3 protein. The profile shows under 25,000 distinct CDR3 sequences, about 44% of them singletons. Described treatment: roughly nine-day PBMC culture with coronavirus spike peptide pools or control peptides (ViraFEST assay). The sample in question was CD4+ T cells from blood, cultured in vitro, obtained after SARS-CoV-2 vaccination. These receptors all come from a human donor who had recovered from COVID-19.

A word on this clonotype: A much larger clone lies a single base off, so this may be a read error. Here the CDR3 omits its conserved ending phenylalanine or tryptophan, so a read error is the likely source. The chain joins TRBV7-8 to TRBJ1-2; 10 nucleotides match TRBD1. Trimming removed 0 bases from V and 0 bases from J; junction bases left unmatched: 4. CDR1 SGHVS and CDR2 FQNEAQ come from the germline V gene. The CDR3 loop spans 17 amino acids. The DNA of the CDR3 is TGTGCCAGCAGCTTAGCCGGGACAGGGGAGTCTAACTATGGCTACACCTCC. Its translation: CASSLAGTGESNYGYTS.

This clonotype appeared a few times. The CDR3 here is CASSLDAAGTAYEQYF. For the CDR3, the DNA is TGTGCCAGCAGCTTAGATGCCGCAGGGACCGCCTACGAGCAGTACTTC. V gene TRBV7-3 combines with J gene TRBJ2-7; perhaps D is TRBD1 or TRBD2 (5 bases each). Per the germline V gene, CDR1 is SGHTA and CDR2 is FQGTGA. This CDR3 region has 16 residues. V lost 2 bases, J lost 2 bases, and 16 bases lay in between.

The CDR3 region has the DNA TGTGCCAGCAGGGTCGACACGGGACTCCAAGCCTCCGAGCAGTACTTC. Protein: CASRVDTGLQASEQYF. The V gene is TRBV28, the J gene TRBJ2-7, with a possible D match to TRBD2 (6 bases). The length of the CDR3 is 16 residues. Germline CDR1 reads MDHEN; CDR2 reads SYDVKM. V was cut by 6 bases and J by 6 bases, with 24 bases left in between.

The chain uses TRBV30 and TRBJ1-2, with D uncertain. Germline CDR1 and CDR2: GTSNPN and SVGIG (reference sequence). CDR3 size: 13 residues. V lost 2 bases, J lost 3 bases, and 10 bases lay in between. The CDR3 DNA reads as TGTGCCTGGAGTTTGGCCGAGTACTATGGCTACACCTTC. This gives the protein CAWSLAEYYGYTF.

The rearrangement uses TRBV6-2 or TRBV6-3 and TRBJ1-1; tentatively, D is TRBD1 (6 bases). CDR3 length equals 13 residues. Trimming shortened V by 5 bases and J by 3 bases, and 10 bases separated the two germline ends. The germline CDR1 and CDR2 sequences are MNHEY and SVGEGT. Here the CDR3 DNA reads TGTGCCAGCAGTGCATACAGGGACACTGAAGCTTTCTTT. It yields the protein CASSAYRDTEAFF.

This sequence joins TRBV6-4 and TRBJ2-3; tentative D call: TRBD2 (5 bases). The CDR3 is 14 amino acids. The germline V gene has CDR1 MRHNA and CDR2 SNTAGT. The germline V and J ends were trimmed by 4 bases and 1 base, with 9 bases remaining between them. CDR3 protein: CASSGGEGTDTQYF. In DNA, the CDR3 is TGTGCCAGCAGTGGGGGAGAGGGCACAGATACGCAGTATTTT.

The rearrangement uses TRBV10-3 and TRBJ1-2, with unresolved D. Germline assignment: CDR1 ENHRY and CDR2 SYGVKD. The CDR3 has 12 amino acids. Trimming removed 4 bases at V and 6 bases at J, with 9 bases between. The CDR3 region is CAISGRADGYTF. The CDR3 bases are TGTGCCATCAGTGGTAGAGCCGATGGCTACACCTTC.

This clonotype was seen a few times. The rearrangement links TRBV2 to TRBJ2-1; D is possibly TRBD1 or TRBD2 (5 bases each). The CDR3 contains 12 residues. Trimming stripped 3 bases from V and 8 bases from J, with 8 bases between. CDR1 and CDR2 from the germline V gene are SNHLY and FYNNEI. The CDR3 nucleotides read TGTGCCAGCAGTGAGGGGGACCATGAGCAGTTCTTC. As protein: CASSEGDHEQFF. The full variable domain, rest sourced from reference TRBV2 and TRBJ2-1, is EPEVTQTPSHQVTQMGQEVILRCVPISNHLYFYWYRQILGQKVEFLVSFYNNEISEKSEIFDDQFSVERPDGSNFTLKIRSTKLEDSAMYFCASSEGDHEQFFGPGTRLTVL.

The chain has TRBV19 and TRBJ1-1; a weak D match, TRBD1 (6 bases). CDR1 is LNHDA and CDR2 is SQIVND in the germline V gene (reference sequence). V shed 3 bases and J shed 5 bases, with 10 bases lying between them. The CDR3 length is 13 residues. The CDR3 is CASSIRGRTEAFF. The CDR3 DNA reads TGTGCCAGTAGTATTCGGGGGCGAACTGAAGCTTTCTTT. Variable domain in full (rest from reference TRBV19 and TRBJ1-1): DGGITQSPKYLFRKEGQNVTLSCEQNLNHDAMYWYRQDPGQGLRLIYYSQIVNDFQKGDIAEGYSVSREKKESFPLTVTSAQKNPTAFYLCASSIRGRTEAFFGQGTRLTVV.

This clonotype qualifies as large (0.1 to 1%). This chain links TRBV27 with TRBJ2-3; 8 nucleotides align to TRBD2. There are 11 residues in the CDR3. The germline CDR1 and CDR2 sequences are MNHEY and SMNVEV (reference sequence). CDR3 nucleotides: TGTGCGGCGGGGGGCGCAGATACGCAGTATTTT. Translating gives CAAGGADTQYF.

The rearrangement links TRBV20-1 to TRBJ1-1; D gene unclear. Germline V gene lookup returns CDR1 DFQATT and CDR2 SNEGSKA (reference sequence). The length of the CDR3 is 14 residues. The ends were cut back, 0 bases at V and 1 base at J, with 9 bases in the middle. CDR3 DNA: TGCAGTGCTAGAGATGCGACGACGAACACTGAAGCTTTCTTT. It codes for CSARDATTNTEAFF.

The rearrangement joins TRBV20-1 to TRBJ1-1, with 8 positions matching TRBD1. The germline V gene encodes CDR1 DFQATT and CDR2 SNEGSKA (reference sequence). V shed 1 base and J 8 bases; nucleotides not matched to a gene: 15. The CDR3 is made up of 16 amino acids. For the CDR3, the DNA is TGCAGTGCTAGAGGGGGGGGGACAGGTCCGTTTGCGGAAGCTTTCTTT. Its translation: CSARGGGTGPFAEAFF.

This chain joins TRBV20-1 and TRBJ1-5; the match to TRBD1 covers 7 bases. This CDR3 spans 15 amino acids. V dropped 1 base and J dropped 5; count of bases not matched to a gene: 8. Germline CDR1 and CDR2: DFQATT and SNEGSKA (reference sequence). CDR3 in amino acids: CSARAEGQGDQPQHF. The CDR3 DNA reads as TGCAGTGCTAGAGCGGAGGGGCAGGGGGATCAGCCCCAGCATTTT.

The J gene is TRBJ2-7, the V gene TRBV7-2; weak D call: TRBD2 (7 bases). The germline CDR1 and CDR2 sequences are SGHTA and FQGNSA. V was pared by 1 base and J by 2 bases, with 12 bases between. The CDR3 totals 15 residues. CDR3 DNA: TGTGCCAGCAGCTTAGAACGGGGGGCAACCTACGAGCAGTACTTC. Translation: CASSLERGATYEQYF.

The J gene is TRBJ2-7, the V gene TRBV15; 8 positions match TRBD1. The CDR3 extends over 16 amino acids. From germline, CDR1 is LNHNV and CDR2 YYDKDF (reference sequence). V lost 0 bases to trimming and J lost 7 bases; unmatched junction nucleotides: 11. CDR3 amino acids: CATSRDLETGVREQYF. As DNA, the CDR3 is TGTGCCACCAGCAGAGATCTAGAGACAGGGGTGCGGGAGCAGTACTTC.

The rearrangement uses TRBV12-3 or TRBV12-4 and TRBJ1-1; D is ambiguous. The CDR3 is 14 amino acids. V lost 3 bases, J lost 2 bases, and 10 bases lay in between. CDR3: CASSFGAANTEAFF. The CDR3 DNA is TGTGCCAGCAGTTTTGGAGCGGCTAACACTGAAGCTTTCTTT.

Worth noting for this clonotype: The junction departs from germline at one end; a sequencing error may be responsible. The rearrangement links TRBV19 to TRBJ2-7; no firm D call. The CDR3 consists of 16 residues. From germline, CDR1 is LNHDA and CDR2 SQIVND (reference sequence). The CDR3 bases are TGTGCCAGTAGCATAGGAGACCGGCAAAACGACTACGAGCAGTACTTC. It yields the protein CASSIGDRQNDYEQYF.

V and J are TRBV29-1 and TRBJ2-7; D possibly corresponds to TRBD2 (5 bases). Germline V CDR1 and CDR2: SQVTM, ANQGSEA. Trimming took 3 bases from V and 6 from J, leaving 9 bases between them. This CDR3 comprises 11 residues. The CDR3 here is CSVERATEQYF. The CDR3 DNA reads as TGCAGCGTTGAGCGGGCCACCGAGCAGTACTTC.

This chain uses TRBV7-9 with TRBJ2-7; 10 bases align to TRBD1. Germline trimming cut 4 bases from V and 1 base from J; bases unmatched to any gene: 13. The CDR3 spans 18 residues. Germline lookup yields CDR1 SEHNR and CDR2 FQNEAQ (reference sequence). The CDR3 here is CASSSGTGASPPSYEQYF. In DNA, the CDR3 is TGTGCCAGCAGCTCCGGGACAGGGGCCTCCCCGCCTTCCTACGAGCAGTACTTC. Based on the CDR3 plus reference TRBV7-9 and TRBJ2-7, the full variable domain is DTGVSQNPRHKITKRGQNVTFRCDPISEHNRLYWYRQTLGQGPEFLTYFQNEAQLEKSRLLSDRFSAERPKGSFSTLEIQRTEQGDSAMYLCASSSGTGASPPSYEQYFGPGTRLTVT.

Only a few counts were recorded for this clonotype. The chain employs TRBV20-1 and TRBJ1-2, with D maybe TRBD1 (5 bases). Germline-derived CDR1 and CDR2 are DFQATT and SNEGSKA (reference sequence). The CDR3 is 13 residues long. The V end was cut by 1 base, the J end by 11 bases, with 17 bases between. In nucleotides, the CDR3 is TGCAGTGCTAGAGTAGGGGACCCCTTGGGGTACACCTTC. Translating it yields CSARVGDPLGYTF.

The rearrangement links TRBV28 to TRBJ1-1; no firm D call. The CDR3 length is 12 residues. CDR1 is MDHEN, CDR2 SYDVKM, per germline. V dropped 2 bases and J dropped 5 bases, with 6 bases sitting between them. CDR3 sequence reads: CASSLGWTEAFF. CDR3 sequence (DNA): TGTGCCAGCAGTTTAGGTTGGACTGAAGCTTTCTTT.

This clonotype has just a few counts. The DNA for the CDR3 is TGTGCCAGTCGAGTCAGGGTTTCGGACAATCAGCCCCAGCATTTT. Protein sequence: CASRVRVSDNQPQHF. The V and J genes are TRBV28 and TRBJ1-5; D may be TRBD1 (5 bases). The CDR3 has 15 residues. In germline, CDR1 is MDHEN, CDR2 SYDVKM. V lost 9 bases to trimming and J lost 3 bases, with 18 bases between them.

The V gene is TRBV5-1, the J gene TRBJ2-7; D remains ambiguous. V was cut by 0 bases and J by 3 bases, with 7 bases left in between. From germline, CDR1 is SGHRS and CDR2 YFSETQ. This CDR3 comprises 13 residues. Here the CDR3 reads CASSLESLYEQYF. The CDR3 nucleotides are TGCGCCAGCAGCTTGGAAAGTCTCTACGAGCAGTACTTC.

The J gene is TRBJ2-1, the V gene TRBV7-2, with 8 bases lining up with TRBD2. V trimming: 2 bases; J trimming: 2 bases; junction bases outside the gene matches: 8. CDR3 length: 17 amino acids. The V gene's germline CDR1 is SGHTA and CDR2 FQGNSA. The CDR3 DNA follows: TGTGCCAGCAGCTTACAGAGCGGGGGCCCTCCCTACAATGAGCAGTTCTTC. Translating gives CASSLQSGGPPYNEQFF.

The chain carries TRBV19 and TRBJ1-1; D possibly corresponds to TRBD1 (6 bases). Germline lookup yields CDR1 LNHDA and CDR2 SQIVND (reference sequence). Deletions cut 6 bases from V and 7 bases from J, with 12 bases between. CDR3 length equals 12 residues. The DNA for the CDR3 is TGTGCCAGTAGGACGGGACACCTTGAAGCTTTCTTT. Encoded protein: CASRTGHLEAFF.

The V call is TRBV6-5, the J call TRBJ1-3; tentatively, D is TRBD1 (5 bases). This CDR3 region has 13 residues. Per germline, CDR1 MNHEY and CDR2 SVGAGI. Trimming took off 4 bases at V and 5 bases at J, with 9 bases between the two ends. The DNA for the CDR3 is TGTGCCAGCAGTTCGGGACCTCGAAACACCATATATTTT. It specifies CASSSGPRNTIYF.

The J gene is TRBJ2-7, the V gene TRBV4-1, with D tentatively TRBD2 (5 bases). V was clipped by 0 bases and J by 4 bases, with 16 bases between them. This CDR3 contains 16 residues. Germline loops: CDR1 MGHRA, CDR2 YSYEKL. CDR3 region: CASSQDEGGGFYEQYF. CDR3 in DNA: TGCGCCAGCAGCCAAGATGAGGGCGGCGGATTTTACGAGCAGTACTTC.

V usage is TRBV7-8 and J usage is TRBJ2-7, with a tentative D call TRBD2 (5 bases). CDR1 and CDR2 (germline): SGHVS, FQNEAQ. V lost 5 bases and J lost 4, with 21 bases in between. There are 16 residues in the CDR3. The CDR3 here is CASSVSRQRGSYEQYF. As DNA, the CDR3 is TGTGCCAGCAGCGTCTCCCGGCAGCGAGGGTCGTACGAGCAGTACTTC.

A single count supports this clonotype. The V gene is TRBV10-1, the J gene TRBJ2-3; D is uncertain. The germline gives CDR1 WNHNN, CDR2 SYGVQD (reference sequence). V lost 6 bases, J lost 0 bases, and 13 bases lay in between. The CDR3 sequence is 15 residues long. The CDR3 DNA is TGCGCCAGCAGAGCTAGTCCCGCTAGCACAGATACGCAGTATTTT. Its protein product is CASRASPASTDTQYF.

By share, this clonotype counts as medium-sized. This chain uses TRBV2 with TRBJ1-5; no clear D gene. This CDR3 region has 13 residues. The V end was cut by 3 bases, the J end by 0 bases, with 3 bases between. Germline assignment: CDR1 SNHLY and CDR2 FYNNEI. CDR3 in DNA: TGTGCCAGCAGTGAGGGTAGCAATCAGCCCCAGCATTTT. It codes for CASSEGSNQPQHF.

The chain uses TRBV6-1 and TRBJ2-3, with a tentative D call TRBD1 (6 bases). Germline V gene data show CDR1 as MNHNS and CDR2 as SASEGT. Trimming removed 6 bases at V and 3 bases at J, with 13 bases between. The CDR3 runs to 14 residues. CDR3 in amino acids: CASRRPGETDTQYF. The CDR3 DNA reads TGTGCCAGCAGACGACCAGGGGAGACAGATACGCAGTATTTT.

This clonotype was recorded once. The chain is built from TRBV19 and TRBJ1-1, with D maybe TRBD1 (5 bases). The V gene lost 4 bases and the J gene lost 3 bases, with 12 bases spanning the gap. Germline loops: CDR1 LNHDA, CDR2 SQIVND (reference sequence). The CDR3 consists of 14 residues. CDR3 DNA sequence: TGTGCCAGTAGTACCACCCCGACAGACACTGAAGCTTTCTTT. Amino acids: CASSTTPTDTEAFF. The entire variable domain, with the rest obtained from reference TRBV19 and TRBJ1-1, is as follows: DGGITQSPKYLFRKEGQNVTLSCEQNLNHDAMYWYRQDPGQGLRLIYYSQIVNDFQKGDIAEGYSVSREKKESFPLTVTSAQKNPTAFYLCASSTTPTDTEAFFGQGTRLTVV.